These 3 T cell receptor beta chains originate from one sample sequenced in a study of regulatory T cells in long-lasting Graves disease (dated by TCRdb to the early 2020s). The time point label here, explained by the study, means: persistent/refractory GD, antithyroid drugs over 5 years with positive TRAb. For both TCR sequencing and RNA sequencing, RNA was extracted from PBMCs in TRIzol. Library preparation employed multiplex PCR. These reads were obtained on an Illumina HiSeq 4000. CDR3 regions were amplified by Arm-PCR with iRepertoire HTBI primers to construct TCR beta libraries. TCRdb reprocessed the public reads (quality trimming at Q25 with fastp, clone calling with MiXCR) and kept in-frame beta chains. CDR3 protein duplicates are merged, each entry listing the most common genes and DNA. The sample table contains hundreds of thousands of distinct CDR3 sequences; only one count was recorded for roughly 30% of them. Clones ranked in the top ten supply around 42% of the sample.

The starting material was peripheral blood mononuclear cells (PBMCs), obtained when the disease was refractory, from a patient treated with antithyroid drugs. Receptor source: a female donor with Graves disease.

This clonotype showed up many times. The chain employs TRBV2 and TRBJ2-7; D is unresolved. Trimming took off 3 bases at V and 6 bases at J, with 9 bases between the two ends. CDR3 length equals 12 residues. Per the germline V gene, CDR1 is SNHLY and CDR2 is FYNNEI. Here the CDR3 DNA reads TGTGCCAGCAGTGATGGTCCGGGCGAGCAGTACTTC. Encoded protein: CASSDGPGEQYF.

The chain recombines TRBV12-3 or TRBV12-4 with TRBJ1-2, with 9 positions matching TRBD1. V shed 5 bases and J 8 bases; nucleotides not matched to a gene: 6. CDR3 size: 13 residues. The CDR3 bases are TGTGCCAGCAGTCTGGACAGGGGCCAAGGCTACACCTTC. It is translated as CASSLDRGQGYTF.

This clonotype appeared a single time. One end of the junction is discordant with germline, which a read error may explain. In DNA form, the CDR3 reads TGTGCCAGCAGTTTATTGGACATTGCAACTAATGAAATACTGTTTTTT. Translation: CASSLLDIATNEILFF. This chain uses TRBV28 with TRBJ1-4, with a tentative D call TRBD1 (5 bases). This CDR3 contains 16 residues. The V gene's germline CDR1 is MDHEN and CDR2 SYDVKM.